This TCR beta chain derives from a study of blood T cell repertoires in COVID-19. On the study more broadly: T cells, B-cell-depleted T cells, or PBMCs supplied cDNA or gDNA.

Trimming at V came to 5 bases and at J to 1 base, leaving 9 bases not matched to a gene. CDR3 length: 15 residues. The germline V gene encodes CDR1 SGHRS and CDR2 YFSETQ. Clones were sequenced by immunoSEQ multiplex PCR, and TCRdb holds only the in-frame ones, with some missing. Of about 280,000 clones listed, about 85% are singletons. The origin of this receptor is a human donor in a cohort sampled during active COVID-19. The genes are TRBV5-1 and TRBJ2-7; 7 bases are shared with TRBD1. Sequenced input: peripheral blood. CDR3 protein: CASRYETGWSYEQYF. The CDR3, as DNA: TGCGCCAGCAGGTACGAGACAGGGTGGTCCTACGAGCAGTACTTC.